One and the same sample provided the 17 T cell receptor beta chains below, sequenced in a study of T cells in Graves' hyperthyroidism and ophthalmopathy. The TCR beta CDR3 regions underwent amplification using RNA transcripts as the source. In the first-round RT-PCR of the TCR CDR3, the HTBI primer set was used. TCRdb itself ran the multiplex PCR reads through MiXCR, one entry per CDR3 protein. The data hold about 400,000 distinct CDR3 sequences, with 15% to 17% observed a single time. The sequenced sample consisted of blood. The source of these receptors is a woman between 18 and 29 years old with Graves' hyperthyroidism.

This clonotype was observed many times. The chain couples TRBV2 to TRBJ2-7; TRBD1 matches 8 bases. V gave up 6 bases and J gave up 4 bases; unmatched junction bases: 5. Germline V gene sequence: CDR1 SNHLY, CDR2 FYNNEI. The CDR3 length is 13 residues. The CDR3 sequence: CASRDWTGYEQYF. The CDR3 nucleotides read TGTGCCAGCAGGGATTGGACAGGGTACGAGCAGTACTTC.

This clonotype is categorized as medium-sized. The chain couples TRBV7-8 to TRBJ2-5; TRBD2 matches 13 bases. V was pared by 1 base and J by 5 bases, with 13 bases of the junction left unmatched. CDR3 length equals 19 residues. The germline CDR1 and CDR2 sequences are SGHVS and FQNEAQ. The CDR3 loop is CASSLELGLAGVQGETQYF. For the CDR3, the DNA is TGTGCCAGCAGCTTAGAACTTGGACTAGCGGGGGTTCAGGGTGAGACCCAGTACTTC.

The chain joins TRBV27 to TRBJ1-2; D might be TRBD1 (6 bases). V dropped 6 bases and J dropped 5 bases, with 25 bases sitting between them. Germline-derived CDR1 and CDR2 are MNHEY and SMNVEV (reference sequence). CDR3 length equals 17 residues. The CDR3 protein is CASSGLFTGIAGYGYTF. The CDR3 DNA reads as TGTGCCAGCAGCGGCTTGTTTACAGGGATCGCGGGGTATGGCTACACCTTC.

The chain is built from TRBV7-6 and TRBJ2-2; no firm D call. Trimming removed 6 bases from V and 4 bases from J, with 15 bases in between. Germline CDR1 and CDR2: SGHVS and FNYEAQ. The CDR3 contains 15 residues. The CDR3 sequence is CASRKSDTLTGELFF. Written as DNA, the CDR3 is TGTGCCAGCAGAAAATCTGACACTCTCACCGGGGAGCTGTTTTTT. Full variable domain (rest looked up from reference TRBV7-6 and TRBJ2-2): GAGVSQSPRYKVTKRGQDVALRCDPISGHVSLYWYRQALGQGPEFLTYFNYEAQQDKSGLPNDRFSAERPEGSISTLTIQRTEQRDSAMYRCASRKSDTLTGELFFGEGSRLTVL.

This clonotype was seen many times. J is TRBJ1-2 and V is TRBV27, with 11 bases lining up with TRBD1. Losses at the gene ends were 5 bases for V and 4 bases for J; bases not matched to a gene: 9. This CDR3 region has 16 residues. The germline V gene encodes CDR1 MNHEY and CDR2 SMNVEV (reference sequence). The CDR3 DNA follows: TGTGCCAGCAGTGAATCCCCGGGACAGGGGGGCTATGGCTACACCTTC. This sequence encodes CASSESPGQGGYGYTF.

This clonotype showed up many times. The CDR3 reads CAWTGTGDGYTF. The CDR3 region has the DNA TGTGCCTGGACCGGGACAGGCGATGGCTACACCTTC. The J gene is TRBJ1-2, the V gene TRBV30, with 8 bases lining up with TRBD1. Unmatched junction bases numbered 4, after V lost 4 bases and J lost 6 bases. Germline CDR1 and CDR2: GTSNPN and SVGIG (reference sequence). There are 12 residues in the CDR3.

In this sample, this clonotype turned up many times. The chain joins TRBV9 to TRBJ1-5; TRBD1 matches at 7 bases. The CDR3 spans 15 residues. V dropped 0 bases and J dropped 3; count of bases not matched to a gene: 3. Germline V CDR1 and CDR2: SGDLS, YYNGEE. The CDR3 DNA follows: TGTGCCAGCAGCGTAGGCAGGGGGATCAATCAGCCCCAGCATTTT. Translating gives CASSVGRGINQPQHF.

Turning to this clonotype: One end of the junction varies from germline; a read error may be responsible. This chain links TRBV6-1 with TRBJ2-6, with TRBD2 matching over 10 bases. The germline gives CDR1 MNHNS, CDR2 SASEGT. The CDR3 sequence is 18 residues long. CDR3 coding DNA: TGTGCCAGCAGCCCGAATAGCGGGAGGTTCTCTGGGGCCAACGCCCTGACTTTC. Its translation: CASSPNSGRFSGANALTF.

This clonotype was seen ten or more times. The gene calls are TRBV5-6 and TRBJ1-5; TRBD1 agrees at 8 bases. Germline V gene data show CDR1 as SGHDT and CDR2 as YYEEEE. The CDR3 extends over 15 amino acids. The V segment lost 4 bases and the J segment 5 bases; nucleotides outside the gene matches: 8. The CDR3 protein is CASSHGTGSHQPQHF. CDR3 coding DNA: TGTGCCAGCAGCCACGGGACAGGCTCCCATCAGCCCCAGCATTTT.

This clonotype was picked up many times. The genes are TRBV6-1 and TRBJ1-5; no clear D. This CDR3 has 16 residues. Trimming shortened V by 7 bases and J by 2 bases, and 18 bases separated the two germline ends. Germline-derived CDR1 and CDR2 are MNHNS and SASEGT. The CDR3 loop reads CASIRAWPGRNQPQHF. In nucleotides, the CDR3 is TGTGCCAGCATCCGCGCCTGGCCGGGCCGCAATCAGCCCCAGCATTTT.

The rearrangement joins TRBV20-1 to TRBJ2-7; 9 nucleotides agree with TRBD2. CDR1 is DFQATT and CDR2 is SNEGSKA in the germline V gene (reference sequence). The CDR3 sequence is 20 residues long. Trimming cost V 2 bases and J 2 bases; bases outside gene matches: 22. Here the CDR3 DNA reads TGCAGTGCTAGACCAGGCTACAGGGGACTAGCCCCGGCCTCAACCTACGAGCAGTACTTC. Its protein is CSARPGYRGLAPASTYEQYF.

There are many counts of this clonotype. V usage is TRBV6-1 and J usage is TRBJ2-1, with 8 bases identical to TRBD1. CDR1 and CDR2 from the germline V gene are MNHNS and SASEGT. J lost 4 bases, V lost 4 bases, and 9 bases had no gene match. There are 16 residues in the CDR3. The CDR3: CASSGGTGRGYNEQFF. The CDR3 DNA follows: TGTGCCAGCAGTGGAGGGACAGGAAGGGGGTACAATGAGCAGTTCTTC.

This clonotype came up many times. A read error may account for a junction end that differs from germline. This rearrangement joins TRBV7-9 to TRBJ2-5, with D perhaps matching TRBD1 (6 bases). Germline V gene lookup returns CDR1 SEHNR and CDR2 FQNEAQ (reference sequence). CDR3 length: 14 residues. The CDR3: CASSIASDSPDKYF. In DNA, the CDR3 is TGTGCCAGCAGCATAGCGTCGGACAGCCCCGACAAGTACTTC.

The sample holds many counts of this clonotype. This rearrangement joins TRBV29-1 to TRBJ2-1; D is uncertain. Trimming took 2 bases from V and 2 from J, leaving 13 bases between them. The CDR3 covers 15 residues. Germline values: CDR1 SQVTM, CDR2 ANQGSEA. The CDR3 loop reads CSVEKWALPYNEQFF. In DNA, the CDR3 is TGCAGCGTTGAAAAATGGGCGCTCCCCTACAATGAGCAGTTCTTC.

This clonotype was seen ten or more times. V and J are TRBV5-5 and TRBJ2-7, with 8 bases identical to TRBD2. Germline V gene sequence: CDR1 SGHKS, CDR2 YYEKEE (reference sequence). The CDR3 sequence is 16 residues long. The V gene end was trimmed by 4 bases and the J gene end by 0 bases; junction bases not matched to a gene: 9. The CDR3 DNA follows: TGTGCCAGCAGCGGAAACAACGGGACTAGCTCCTACGAGCAGTACTTC. Translating gives CASSGNNGTSSYEQYF.

There are many counts of this clonotype. The J gene is TRBJ1-1, the V gene TRBV9; 8 bases fit TRBD1. CDR1 is SGDLS and CDR2 is YYNGEE in the germline V gene. This CDR3 is 14 amino acids long. V trimming: 3 bases; J trimming: 4 bases; junction bases outside the gene matches: 5. CDR3 in amino acids: CASSATDRVTEAFF. CDR3 nucleotide sequence: TGTGCCAGCAGCGCCACGGACAGGGTCACTGAAGCTTTCTTT.

Ten or more counts support this clonotype. This chain links TRBV7-3 with TRBJ2-7; 10 bases align to TRBD2. The CDR3 is made up of 15 amino acids. J gave up 6 bases and V 5 bases, and 10 bases lay outside the gene matches. Germline V gene sequence: CDR1 SGHTA, CDR2 FQGTGA. CDR3 in DNA: TGTGCCAGCAGCCCCGTCCCGGGACTAGCGTCCGAGCAGTACTTC. Translated: CASSPVPGLASEQYF.